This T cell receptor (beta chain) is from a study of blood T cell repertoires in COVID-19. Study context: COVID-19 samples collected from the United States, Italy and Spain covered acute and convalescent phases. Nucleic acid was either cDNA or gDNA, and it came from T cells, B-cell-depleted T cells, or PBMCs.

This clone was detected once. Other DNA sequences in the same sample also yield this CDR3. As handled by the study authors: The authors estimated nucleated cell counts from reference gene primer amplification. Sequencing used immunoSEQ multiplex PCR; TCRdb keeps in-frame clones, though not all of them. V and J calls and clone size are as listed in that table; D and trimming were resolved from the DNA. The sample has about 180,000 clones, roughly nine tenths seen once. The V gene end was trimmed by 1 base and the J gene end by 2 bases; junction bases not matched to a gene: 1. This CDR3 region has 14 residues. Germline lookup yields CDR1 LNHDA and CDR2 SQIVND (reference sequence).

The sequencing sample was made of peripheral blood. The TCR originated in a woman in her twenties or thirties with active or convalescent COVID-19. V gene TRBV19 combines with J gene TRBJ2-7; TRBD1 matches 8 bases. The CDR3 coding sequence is TGTGCCAGTAGTATAGGGACAGGGACCTACGAGCAGTACTTC. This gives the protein CASSIGTGTYEQYF. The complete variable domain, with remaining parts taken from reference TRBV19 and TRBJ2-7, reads DGGITQSPKYLFRKEGQNVTLSCEQNLNHDAMYWYRQDPGQGLRLIYYSQIVNDFQKGDIAEGYSVSREKKESFPLTVTSAQKNPTAFYLCASSIGTGTYEQYFGPGTRLTVT.